This T cell receptor beta chain was sequenced during a study of cytomegalovirus exposure and HLA in healthy donors. The overall study: Under 85% of 350 to 400 genotyped donors fell in the Caucasian-associated ancestry cluster.

Broader study findings: Presence/absence analyses supposed approximately even sequencing depth among donors.

With regard to this clone: Its antigen remains unknown.

V lost 4 bases and J 0 bases, leaving 9 bases between the germline ends. This CDR3 comprises 13 residues. CDR1 and CDR2 from the germline V gene are SQVTM and ANQGSEA. Vbeta (60) and Jbeta (13) primers were used in the PCR. Authors' analysis steps: Roughly 76 million unique TCR beta chains, roughly 11 million of them shared, were counted by a later analysis. Here immunoSEQ multiplex PCR was the method, and the copy in TCRdb shows in-frame clones only, minus some. V and J calls and clone size are copied from that table; D and trimming were computed from the DNA. This table has about 150,000 clones, 60% to 75% appearing once.

Sequencing was performed on PBMCs. This TCR derives from a man aged 25 to 40 in good health and CMV-seronegative. The chain couples TRBV29-1 to TRBJ1-1; no clear D. In nucleotides, the CDR3 is TGCAGCGTTGCTAGCCTTTTGAACACTGAAGCTTTCTTT. Translation: CSVASLLNTEAFF.